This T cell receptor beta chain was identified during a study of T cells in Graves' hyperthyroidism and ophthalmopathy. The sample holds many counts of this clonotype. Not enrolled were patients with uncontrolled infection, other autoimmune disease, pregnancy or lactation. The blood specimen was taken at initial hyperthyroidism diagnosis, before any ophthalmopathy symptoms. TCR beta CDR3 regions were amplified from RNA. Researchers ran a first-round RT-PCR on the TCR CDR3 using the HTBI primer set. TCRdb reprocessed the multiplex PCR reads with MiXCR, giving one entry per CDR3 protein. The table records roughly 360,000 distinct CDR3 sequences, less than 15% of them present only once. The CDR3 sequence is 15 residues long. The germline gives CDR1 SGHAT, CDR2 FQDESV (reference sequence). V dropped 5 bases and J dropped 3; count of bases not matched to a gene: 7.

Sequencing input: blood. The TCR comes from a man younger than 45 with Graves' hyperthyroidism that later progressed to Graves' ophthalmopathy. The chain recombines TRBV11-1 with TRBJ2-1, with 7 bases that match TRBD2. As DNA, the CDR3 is TGTGCCAGCAGCCCGGCTAGCGGTTTCTACAATGAGCAGTTCTTC. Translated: CASSPASGFYNEQFF. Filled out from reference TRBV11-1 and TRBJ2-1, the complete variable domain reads EAEVAQSPRYKITEKSQAVAFWCDPISGHATLYWYRQILGQGPELLVQFQDESVVDDSQLPKDRFSAERLKGVDSTLKIQPAELGDSAMYLCASSPASGFYNEQFFGPGTRLTVL.